Detailed here is one T cell receptor beta chain. Its cognate antigen is unknown. This specimen belongs to a study of CD4 T cells in relation to SARS-CoV-2 and coronaviruses. This table comes from immunoSEQ multiplex PCR, and its TCRdb copy is limited to in-frame clones, with some not included. Of more than 9,500 clones in the sample, less than 70% were seen once. The V end was cut by 1 base, the J end by 12 bases, with 12 bases between. The CDR3 sequence is 13 residues long. Unexposed donor CD4+ T cells date from 2011-2018, before the COVID-19 pandemic. Isolation of CD4+ T cells took place after roughly nine days in culture. As cell numbers allowed, unexposed-donor CD4+ T cells faced SARS-CoV-2 S/N and four cold-coronavirus spikes.

The origin of this receptor is a human donor in good health. The genes are TRBV12-3 or TRBV12-4 and TRBJ1-4; a weak D match, TRBD1 (5 bases). Material for sequencing was CD4+ T cells from PBMCs, cultured in vitro. This chain's CDR3 is CASSLGQPVQLFF. Here the CDR3 DNA reads TGTGCCAGCAGTTTAGGACAGCCAGTACAACTGTTTTTT.